This paragraph covers one TCR beta chain sequence. Its antigen is currently not known. Base qualities were left out, and no much larger clone turns up one base away. The data were obtained in a study of shared clonotypes between healthy human individuals (TCRdb year 2020). About the full investigation: The cohort comprised two women and a few men aged 18 to 49 years. Different laboratories and diverse techniques were used to prepare libraries and sequence TCR repertoires, to increase sequencing depth and limit assay-specific biases. For each donor, CD4 naive and CD4 memory were each run on three plates, CD8 naive on two plates, and CD8 memory on one plate. The study deeply sequenced blood TCR repertoires of about 5 healthy adults to estimate repertoire size and the extent of clonotype sharing between individuals. Between about 0.9 and 8.9 billion PBMCs per donor were obtained by leukapheresis. Study-wide conclusions, independent of this receptor: Because the study included a small number of donors, the genetic and exposure-history diversity represented was limited. Based on pairwise subsampling, the degree of clonotype sharing among donors was expected to be affected by sequencing depth. Sampling was restricted to blood, and TCR repertoires in tissues likely differ from the TCR repertoires found in blood. Compared with non-shared clonotypes, the clonotypes found in all four sorted-subset donors had higher generation probabilities. Incomplete sequencing was indicated by rarefaction of sorted-subset datasets, despite the large sequencing depth. When several donors were compared, the shared fraction of clonotypes was around 5.1% for naive CD4, 3% to 4% for naive CD8, 2% to 2.5% for memory CD4, and less than 0.45% for memory CD8. Naive subsets generally had larger estimated clonotype richness than memory subsets.

As encoded in the germline V gene, CDR1 is SGHVS while CDR2 is FNYEAQ. The cysteine opens and the phenylalanine closes a CDR3 of 16 amino acids. Here the CDR3 DNA is all that survives: 48 bases in frame from base 1. CD8 naive samples were CD45RO-negative cells positively selected for CCR7, giving a CD45RA+CCR7+ population that excluded TemRA cells. The donors were healthy, HIV-negative adults who had no recently reported acute infections or vaccinations. Every donor was a Caucasian adult living in Nashville, Tennessee, USA. Blood was obtained by leukapheresis, after which PBMCs were separated by Ficoll-Histopaque density gradient centrifugation and cryopreserved in liquid nitrogen vapor phase. Purity and quantity of every magnetically sorted T cell population were checked by analytical flow cytometry. From each sorted fraction, genomic DNA was isolated and quantified by UV absorbance on a Nanodrop 2000c.

Using the deep immunoSEQ assay, TCR CDR3 regions were amplified from genomic DNA by multiplex PCR. For each cell subset, the extracted genomic DNA was distributed evenly across all wells of several immunoSEQ 96-well plates, and each plate served as one replicate. For sorted subsets, each replicate PCR was loaded with 150 to 250 ng genomic DNA, equivalent to 25,000 to 35,000 T cell genomes. The purified libraries were quantified using a Qubit 3.0 fluorometer, sized with a Bioanalyzer 2100, and then quantified again using the KAPA Library Quantification kit. Every immunoSEQ 96-well plate was sequenced on a separate single-read 150-cycle Illumina NextSeq 550 flow cell. Per the original workflow: Because the immunoSEQ output included only junctional sequences and no quality scores, the filtering could not be the same as the filtering used for full-length reads. To assign V/J genes and CDR3, sequences were annotated against IMGT germline references using PyIR, a Python wrapper for IgBLAST v1.9. Reads were removed for weak V/J assignments (E-value above 1e-6), missing CDR3, stop codons, out-of-frame junctions, or ambiguous translated residues. A V3J clonotype was defined by an identical inferred V gene, J gene, and CDR3 amino acid sequence. To compute the percentage overlap between repertoires, the number of shared unique clonotypes was divided by the size of the smaller repertoire. Richness of each repertoire was evaluated using RTK rarefaction, the Chao1 estimator, and Recon v2.1 estimates of unobserved clonotypes. Generation probabilities for all TCRbeta clonotypes obtained by the gDNA method from four donors were computed using OLGA. The table comes from immuneACCESS by way of TCRdb, which keeps in-frame sequences with V and J called. Part of the clones is missing from these tables; in studies checked, under half for an unresolved V gene and the rest for unknown reasons. D and trimming were read from the DNA, whereas the V and J calls and clone size are those reported in that table. For this sample there are hundreds of thousands of clones; about 96% appear just once. Roughly 0.12% of the sample is taken by the ten largest.

The TCR comes from a woman aged 25 to 45 in good health. The chain is assembled from TRBV7-6 and TRBJ2-5, and 14 junctional nucleotides match TRBD2. The J call is doubtful: the DNA matches TRBJ2-7 better. Sample: naive CD8+ T cells sorted from blood. The cell subset or site tag for this specimen amounts to: CD45RA+CCR7+. CDR3 region: CASSSGLAGGSYEQYF. The DNA is as follows: TGTGCCAGCAGCTCCGGACTAGCGGGAGGATCCTACGAGCAGTACTTC.